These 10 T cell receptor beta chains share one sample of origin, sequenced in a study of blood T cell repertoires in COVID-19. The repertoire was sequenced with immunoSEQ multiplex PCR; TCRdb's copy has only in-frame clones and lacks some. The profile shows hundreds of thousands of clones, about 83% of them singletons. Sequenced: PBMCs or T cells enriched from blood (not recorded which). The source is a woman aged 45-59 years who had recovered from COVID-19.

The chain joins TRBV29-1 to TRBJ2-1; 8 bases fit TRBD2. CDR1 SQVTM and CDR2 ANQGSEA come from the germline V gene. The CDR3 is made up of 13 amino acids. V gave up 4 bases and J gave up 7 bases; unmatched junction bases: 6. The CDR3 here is CSVVGGRINEQFF. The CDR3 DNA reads TGCAGCGTTGTAGGCGGGAGGATTAATGAGCAGTTCTTC.

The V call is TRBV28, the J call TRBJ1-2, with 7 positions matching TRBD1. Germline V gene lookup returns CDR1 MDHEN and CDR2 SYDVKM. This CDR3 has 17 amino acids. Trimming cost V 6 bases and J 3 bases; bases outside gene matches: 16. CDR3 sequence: CASRPLEGAGSYYGYTF. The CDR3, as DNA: TGTGCCAGCAGACCACTCGAGGGGGCAGGGTCGTACTATGGCTACACCTTC.

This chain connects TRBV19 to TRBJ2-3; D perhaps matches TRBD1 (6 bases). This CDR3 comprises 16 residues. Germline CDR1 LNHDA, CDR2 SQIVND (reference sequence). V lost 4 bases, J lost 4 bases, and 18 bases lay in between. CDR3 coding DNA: TGTGCCAGTAGTACATCCAGGGGCGCGTTAGCAGATACGCAGTATTTT. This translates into CASSTSRGALADTQYF.

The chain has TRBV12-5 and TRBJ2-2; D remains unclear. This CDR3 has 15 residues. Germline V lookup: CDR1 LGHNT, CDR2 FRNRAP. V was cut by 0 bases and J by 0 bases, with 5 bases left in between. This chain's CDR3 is CASGLVAANTGELFF. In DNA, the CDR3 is TGTGCTAGTGGTTTGGTGGCCGCGAACACCGGGGAGCTGTTTTTT.

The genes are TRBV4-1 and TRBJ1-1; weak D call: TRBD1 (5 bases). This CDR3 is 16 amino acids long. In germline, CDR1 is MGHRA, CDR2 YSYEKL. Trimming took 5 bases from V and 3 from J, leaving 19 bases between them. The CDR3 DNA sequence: TGCGCCAGCAGCACACCCTGGGCAGGGAGGCACACTGAAGCTTTCTTT. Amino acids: CASSTPWAGRHTEAFF.

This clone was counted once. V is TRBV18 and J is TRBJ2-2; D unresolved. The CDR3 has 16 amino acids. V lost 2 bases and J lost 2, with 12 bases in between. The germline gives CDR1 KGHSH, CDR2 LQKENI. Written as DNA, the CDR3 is TGTGCCAGCTCACCAATTCTACAGACCAACACCGGGGAGCTGTTTTTT. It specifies CASSPILQTNTGELFF.

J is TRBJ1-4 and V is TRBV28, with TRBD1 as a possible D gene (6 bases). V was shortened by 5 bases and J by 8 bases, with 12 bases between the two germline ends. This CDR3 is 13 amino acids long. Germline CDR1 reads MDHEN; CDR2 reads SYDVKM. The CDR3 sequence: CASSEITGEKLFF. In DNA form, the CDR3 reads TGTGCCAGCAGTGAAATTACAGGGGAAAAACTGTTTTTT. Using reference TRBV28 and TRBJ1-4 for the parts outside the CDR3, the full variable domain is DVKVTQSSRYLVKRTGEKVFLECVQDMDHENMFWYRQDPGLGLRLIYFSYDVKMKEKGDIPEGYSVSREKKERFSLILESASTNQTSMYLCASSEITGEKLFFGSGTQLSVL.

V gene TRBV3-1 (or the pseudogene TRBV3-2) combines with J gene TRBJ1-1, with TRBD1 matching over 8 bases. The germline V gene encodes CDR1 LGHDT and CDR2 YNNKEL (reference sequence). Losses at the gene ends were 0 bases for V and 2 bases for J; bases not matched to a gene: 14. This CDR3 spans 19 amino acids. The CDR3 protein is CASSQEWLTGVRKNTEAFF. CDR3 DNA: TGTGCCAGCAGCCAAGAGTGGTTGACAGGGGTGAGAAAAAACACTGAAGCTTTCTTT.

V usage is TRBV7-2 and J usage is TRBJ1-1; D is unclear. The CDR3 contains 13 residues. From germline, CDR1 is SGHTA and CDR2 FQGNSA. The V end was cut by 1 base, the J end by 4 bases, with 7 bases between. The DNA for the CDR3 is TGTGCCAGCAGCTTAGAGCGGGCCACTGAAGCTTTCTTT. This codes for CASSLERATEAFF.

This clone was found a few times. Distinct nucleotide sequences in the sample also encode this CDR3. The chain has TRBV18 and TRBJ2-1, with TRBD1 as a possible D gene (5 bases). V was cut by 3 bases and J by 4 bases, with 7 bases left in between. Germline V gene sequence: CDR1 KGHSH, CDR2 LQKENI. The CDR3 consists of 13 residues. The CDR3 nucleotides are TGTGCCAGCTCACCGGACATTTACAATGAGCAGTTCTTC. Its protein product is CASSPDIYNEQFF.